This TCR beta chain was recorded in a study of blood T cell repertoires in COVID-19. Trimming took off 6 bases at V and 4 bases at J, with 16 bases between the two ends. The CDR3 covers 14 residues. Per germline, CDR1 SEHNR and CDR2 FQNEAQ (reference sequence). Clones were sequenced by immunoSEQ multiplex PCR, and TCRdb holds only the in-frame ones, with some missing. The data contain about 270,000 clones, around nine tenths of them seen just once; the ten biggest clones take up less than 3%. The sequence derives from a woman younger than 30 who had recovered from COVID-19. V is TRBV7-9 and J is TRBJ2-7; possible D gene TRBD1, 6 bases. The specimen was PBMCs or T cells enriched from blood (not recorded which). CDR3 sequence reads: CASRQPGQGYEQYF. CDR3 in DNA: TGTGCCAGCAGACAACCGGGACAAGGTTACGAGCAGTACTTC. Looking up the rest from reference TRBV7-9 and TRBJ2-7 gives the full variable domain: DTGVSQNPRHKITKRGQNVTFRCDPISEHNRLYWYRQTLGQGPEFLTYFQNEAQLEKSRLLSDRFSAERPKGSFSTLEIQRTEQGDSAMYLCASRQPGQGYEQYFGPGTRLTVT.